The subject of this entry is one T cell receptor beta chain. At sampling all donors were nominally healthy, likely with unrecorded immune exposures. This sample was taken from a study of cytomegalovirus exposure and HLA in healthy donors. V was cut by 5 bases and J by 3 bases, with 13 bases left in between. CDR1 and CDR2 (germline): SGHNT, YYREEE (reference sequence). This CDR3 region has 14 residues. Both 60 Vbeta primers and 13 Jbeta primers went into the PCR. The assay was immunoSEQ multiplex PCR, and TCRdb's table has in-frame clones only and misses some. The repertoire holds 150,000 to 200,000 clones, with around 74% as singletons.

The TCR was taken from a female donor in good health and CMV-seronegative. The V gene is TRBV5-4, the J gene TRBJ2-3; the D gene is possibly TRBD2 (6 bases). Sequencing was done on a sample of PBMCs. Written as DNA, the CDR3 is TGTGCCAGCAGTTGGGCGGGGTCTACAGATACGCAGTATTTT. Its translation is CASSWAGSTDTQYF.